The T cell receptor (beta chain) under discussion was sequenced for a study of immune evolution from preneoplasia to lung adenocarcinoma. Assay: immunoSEQ multiplex PCR; the TCRdb copy retains only in-frame clones and omits some. This sample carries about 4,000 clones, about 75% of them seen once, and the ten largest clones take 11%. The CDR3 loop spans 13 amino acids. Trimming took 4 bases from V and 3 from J, leaving 10 bases between them. Germline V gene sequence: CDR1 SGHRS, CDR2 YFSETQ. The TCR sequence derives from a person between 70 and 80 years old with lung adenocarcinoma. The sequenced sample consisted of FFPE minimally invasive lung adenocarcinoma tissue. The chain combines TRBV5-1 with TRBJ1-1, with no clear D. The CDR3 DNA follows: TGCGCCAGCAGCCTGGGAATTGACACTGAAGCTTTCTTT. Amino acids: CASSLGIDTEAFF.